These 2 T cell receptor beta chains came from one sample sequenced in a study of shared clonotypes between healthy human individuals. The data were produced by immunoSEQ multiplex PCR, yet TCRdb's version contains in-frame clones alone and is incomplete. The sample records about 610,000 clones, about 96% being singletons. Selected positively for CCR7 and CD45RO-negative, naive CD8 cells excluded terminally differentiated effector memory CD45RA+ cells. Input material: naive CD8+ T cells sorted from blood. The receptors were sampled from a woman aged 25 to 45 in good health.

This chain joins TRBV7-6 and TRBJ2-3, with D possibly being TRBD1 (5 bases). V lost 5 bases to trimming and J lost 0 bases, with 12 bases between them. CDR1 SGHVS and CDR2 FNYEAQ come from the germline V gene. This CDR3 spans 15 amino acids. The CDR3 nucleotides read TGTGCCAGCAGCGTGACAGATGGAAGCACAGATACGCAGTATTTT. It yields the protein CASSVTDGSTDTQYF.

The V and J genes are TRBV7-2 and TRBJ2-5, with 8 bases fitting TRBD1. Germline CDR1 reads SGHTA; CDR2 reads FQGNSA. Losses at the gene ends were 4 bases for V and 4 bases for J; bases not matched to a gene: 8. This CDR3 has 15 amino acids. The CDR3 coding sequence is TGTGCCAGCAGCTCCATGGACAGGGCGGGAGAGACCCAGTACTTC. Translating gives CASSSMDRAGETQYF.